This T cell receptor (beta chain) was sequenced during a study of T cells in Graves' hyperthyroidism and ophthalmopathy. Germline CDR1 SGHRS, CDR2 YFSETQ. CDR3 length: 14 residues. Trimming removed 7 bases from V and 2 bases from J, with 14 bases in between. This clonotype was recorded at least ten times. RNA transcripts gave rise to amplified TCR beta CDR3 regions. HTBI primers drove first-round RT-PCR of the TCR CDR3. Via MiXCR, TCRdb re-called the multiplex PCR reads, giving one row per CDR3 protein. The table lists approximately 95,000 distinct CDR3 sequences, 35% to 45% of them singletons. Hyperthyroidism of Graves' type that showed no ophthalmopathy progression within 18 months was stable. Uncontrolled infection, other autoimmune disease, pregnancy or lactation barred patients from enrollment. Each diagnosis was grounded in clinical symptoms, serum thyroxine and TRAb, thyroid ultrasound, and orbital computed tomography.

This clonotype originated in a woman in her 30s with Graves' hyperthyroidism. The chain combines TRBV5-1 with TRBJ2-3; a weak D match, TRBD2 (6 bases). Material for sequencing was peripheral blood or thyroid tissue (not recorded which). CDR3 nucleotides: TGCGCCAGCTCTGGCGGGGTGGCCACAGATACGCAGTATTTT. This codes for CASSGGVATDTQYF.